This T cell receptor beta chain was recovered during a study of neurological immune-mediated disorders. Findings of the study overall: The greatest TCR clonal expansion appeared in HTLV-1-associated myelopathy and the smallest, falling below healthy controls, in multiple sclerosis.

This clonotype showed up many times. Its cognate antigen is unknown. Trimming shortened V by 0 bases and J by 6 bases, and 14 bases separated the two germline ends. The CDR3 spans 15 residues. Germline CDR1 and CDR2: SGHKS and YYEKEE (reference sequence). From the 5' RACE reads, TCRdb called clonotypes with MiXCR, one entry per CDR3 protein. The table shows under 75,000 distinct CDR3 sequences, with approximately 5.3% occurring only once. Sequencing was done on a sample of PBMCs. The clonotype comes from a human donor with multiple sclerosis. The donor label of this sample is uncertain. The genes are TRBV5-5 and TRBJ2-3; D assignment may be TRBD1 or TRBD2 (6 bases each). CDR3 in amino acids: CASSLGRGTGDTQYF. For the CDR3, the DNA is TGTGCCAGCAGCTTGGGGAGGGGGACGGGGGATACGCAGTATTTT. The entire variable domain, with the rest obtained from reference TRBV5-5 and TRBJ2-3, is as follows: DAGVTQSPTHLIKTRGQQVTLRCSPISGHKSVSWYQQVLGQGPQFIFQYYEKEERGRGNFPDRFSARQFPNYSSELNVNALLLGDSALYLCASSLGRGTGDTQYFGPGTRLTVL.